This T cell receptor (beta chain) stems from a study of cytomegalovirus exposure and HLA in healthy donors. Trimming left V 5 bases short and J 10 bases short, with 9 bases between. The CDR3 is 12 amino acids. Germline V gene lookup returns CDR1 MNHEY and CDR2 SVGAGI. Study-wide results and caveats: Later on, analysis showed that most CMV-associated TCR beta chains appeared to be HLA-restricted.

Comment on this clone: Its antigen remains unknown.

PCR used 60 Vbeta primers and 13 Jbeta primers. Method: immunoSEQ multiplex PCR; TCRdb's copy keeps in-frame clones and lacks some. Counted here are some 140,000 clones, roughly 80% occurring once; the ten biggest clones make up 8.8%. This sequence joins TRBV6-5 and TRBJ1-6; D is ambiguous. The source of this sequence is a woman in her forties or fifties in good health and CMV-seropositive. The specimen was PBMCs. The CDR3 bases are TGTGCCAGCAGTCGTATCAGGTCACCCCTCCACTTT. This translates into CASSRIRSPLHF.